Listed below are T cell receptor beta chains from one sample, sequenced in a study of radiotherapy plus CTLA-4 blockade in lung cancer. The method was immunoSEQ multiplex PCR; TCRdb's version includes in-frame clones alone and lacks a portion of them. The sample shows 55,000 to 85,000 clones, around 76% of them seen only once. Sample: peripheral blood, taken from a patient treated with radiotherapy plus ipilimumab. These TCRs come from a human donor with non-small cell lung cancer whose response to radiotherapy plus ipilimumab could not be evaluated. Some clones in this sample may be carry-over from other donors' samples. Both conserved end residues are part of each CDR3. The order of the fields is clone size, D gene, J gene, V gene, CDR3 protein, CDR3 DNA. D genes are given only for firm matches. Not every row has a clone size; where given, it reads once, few, many or a size class.

-,-,TRBJ1-1,TRBV29-1,CSVHGLRDNTEAFF,TGCAGCGTCCACGGGCTCAGGGATAACACTGAAGCTTTCTTT
-,-,TRBJ2-7,TRBV6-5,CASSTNPLPYEQYF,TGTGCCAGCAGCACCAACCCCCTACCGTACGAGCAGTACTTC
few,-,TRBJ2-2,TRBV6-1,CASILQGQPGELFF,TGTGCCAGCATCCTACAGGGCCAGCCCGGGGAGCTGTTTTTT
-,TRBD1,TRBJ1-5,TRBV28,CASQAGGKQPQHF,TGTGCCAGCCAGGCAGGGGGCAAACAGCCCCAGCATTTT
-,-,TRBJ2-7,TRBV19,CASSSQGNEQYF,TGTGCCAGTAGTAGCCAGGGGAACGAGCAGTACTTC
-,-,TRBJ2-2,TRBV9,CASSRNQGANTGELFF,TGTGCCAGCAGCCGCAACCAGGGCGCGAACACCGGGGAGCTGTTTTTT
-,TRBD2,TRBJ2-1,TRBV4-3,CASSQERSLAGGFNEQFF,TGCGCCAGCAGCCAAGAAAGGTCCCTAGCGGGGGGGTTTAATGAGCAGTTCTTC
few,-,TRBJ1-3,TRBV11-2,CASSLDVGNTIYF,TGTGCCAGCAGCTTAGACGTTGGAAACACCATATATTTT
once,TRBD2,TRBJ2-7,TRBV5-4,CASRRDLAGGVYEQYF,TGTGCCAGCAGACGCGACCTAGCGGGGGGGGTCTACGAGCAGTACTTC
-,-,TRBJ1-1,TRBV11-2,CASSSLRAGVGLNTEAFF,TGTGCCAGCAGCTCGCTTAGGGCCGGGGTAGGTCTTAACACTGAAGCTTTCTTT
-,-,TRBJ2-3,TRBV12-5,CASGLSSLFTDTQYF,TGTGCTAGTGGTTTGAGTAGCCTCTTCACAGATACGCAGTATTTT
once,-,TRBJ2-7,TRBV6-6,CASSQEAYEQYF,TGTGCCAGCAGCCAGGAGGCCTACGAGCAGTACTTC
-,TRBD1,TRBJ1-5,TRBV2,CASSPDRDNQPQHF,TGTGCCAGCAGTCCGGACAGGGATAATCAGCCCCAGCATTTT
few,-,TRBJ2-2,TRBV4-1,CASSHGGLAGELFF,TGCGCCAGCAGCCACGGCGGGTTGGCCGGGGAGCTGTTTTTT
few,-,TRBJ2-5,TRBV6-5,CASMGGGETQYF,TGTGCCAGCATGGGAGGCGGAGAGACCCAGTACTTC
-,-,TRBJ1-2,TRBV4-2,CASSQGLRSEGRGYGYTF,TGTGCCAGCAGCCAAGGTCTTCGGTCGGAGGGGCGAGGCTATGGCTACACCTTC
-,TRBD1,TRBJ2-2,TRBV30,CACDRGLGTGELFF,TGTGCCTGTGACAGGGGGCTGGGCACCGGGGAGCTGTTTTTT
-,-,TRBJ2-2,TRBV5-1,CASSLQGSNTGELFF,TGCGCCAGCAGCTTGCAGGGTTCAAACACCGGGGAGCTGTTTTTT
-,TRBD1,TRBJ1-2,TRBV28,CASSLRTGAYGYTF,TGTGCCAGCAGCTTACGAACAGGGGCATATGGCTACACCTTC
few,-,TRBJ1-4,TRBV11-2,CASSLGWRGQRRNEKLFF,TGTGCCAGCAGCTTAGGTTGGCGGGGGCAGAGGAGAAATGAAAAACTGTTTTTT
-,-,TRBJ1-2,TRBV29-1,CSVVGGRGYTF,TGCAGCGTTGTAGGGGGAAGGGGCTACACCTTC
-,TRBD2,TRBJ2-5,TRBV5-1,CASTLGIAGGQETQYF,TGCGCCAGCACCCTTGGTATAGCGGGGGGACAAGAGACCCAGTACTTC
once,-,TRBJ1-1,TRBV4-1,CASSRQAKNTEAFF,TGCGCCAGCAGTAGACAGGCGAAGAACACTGAAGCTTTCTTT
-,TRBD1,TRBJ2-7,TRBV27,CASSIGTGAYEQYF,TGTGCCAGCAGTATCGGGACAGGGGCCTACGAGCAGTACTTC
-,TRBD1,TRBJ2-5,TRBV15,CATSRGSLDRVETQYF,TGTGCCACCAGCAGAGGGAGCTTGGACAGGGTGGAGACCCAGTACTTC
-,-,TRBJ1-1,TRBV28,CATNRVNTEAFF,TGTGCCACAAACAGGGTGAACACTGAAGCTTTCTTT
-,TRBD1,TRBJ1-3,TRBV10-3,CAISESIPGQGSGNTIYF,TGTGCCATCAGTGAGTCGATCCCCGGACAGGGGTCTGGAAACACCATATATTTT
-,-,TRBJ1-2,TRBV6-1,CASSETEGWGYTF,TGTGCCAGCAGTGAAACAGAGGGTTGGGGCTACACCTTC
-,-,TRBJ1-2,TRBV28,CASVGVGRARGYTF,TGTGCCAGCGTAGGGGTCGGGAGGGCGCGGGGCTACACCTTC
-,TRBD1,TRBJ1-2,TRBV7-2,CASSSGQGNGYTF,TGTGCCAGCAGCTCTGGACAGGGGAATGGCTACACCTTC
-,TRBD1,TRBJ1-2,TRBV6-6,CASSYDRGQGKGGYTF,TGTGCCAGCAGTTACGACAGGGGTCAAGGAAAAGGAGGCTACACCTTC
-,-,TRBJ1-1,TRBV28,CASSYGGGTEAFF,TGTGCCAGCAGTTATGGGGGGGGCACTGAAGCTTTCTTT